This entry lists 23 T cell receptor beta chains sequenced from one sample in a study of blood T cell repertoires in COVID-19. Generated by immunoSEQ multiplex PCR, the TCRdb table keeps only in-frame clones and is missing some. The data contain about 410,000 clones, 90% of them singletons. The sample comprised PBMCs or T cells enriched from blood (not recorded which). The receptors stem from a man between 18 and 29 years old who had recovered from COVID-19.

About this clone: This CDR3 is also generated by other DNA sequences in the sample. This sequence joins TRBV5-1 and TRBJ1-1; possible D gene TRBD1, 5 bases. V lost 4 bases, J lost 1 base, and 8 bases lay in between. Germline V gives CDR1 SGHRS, CDR2 YFSETQ. The CDR3 extends over 13 amino acids. The DNA of the CDR3 is TGCGCCAGCAGCCTTACAGGGAACACTGAAGCTTTCTTT. Protein product: CASSLTGNTEAFF.

The chain is built from TRBV4-1 and TRBJ1-1; the match to TRBD1 covers 10 bases. Germline lookup yields CDR1 MGHRA and CDR2 YSYEKL. The CDR3 consists of 14 residues. V was clipped by 5 bases and J by 5 bases; unmatched bases: 5. The CDR3, as DNA: TGCGCCAGCAGCAAGGGGACAGGGGCAACTGAAGCTTTCTTT. It yields the protein CASSKGTGATEAFF.

The rearrangement joins TRBV4-1 to TRBJ2-1; 7 nucleotides line up with TRBD1. Germline V gene data show CDR1 as MGHRA and CDR2 as YSYEKL. The V segment lost 7 bases and the J segment 5 bases; nucleotides outside the gene matches: 8. The CDR3 consists of 14 residues. The CDR3 sequence: CASTGTVGNNEQFF. The DNA for the CDR3 is TGCGCCAGCACCGGGACAGTCGGCAACAATGAGCAGTTCTTC.

The rearrangement joins TRBV14 to TRBJ1-3; D gene ambiguous. V gave up 4 bases and J gave up 5 bases, with 12 bases separating them. The CDR3 is made up of 14 amino acids. Looked up from germline, CDR1 is SGHDN and CDR2 is FVKESK. The CDR3 here is CASSLPRERNTIYF. The DNA of the CDR3 is TGTGCCAGCAGCCTCCCTCGCGAGAGAAACACCATATATTTT.

The rearrangement links TRBV2 to TRBJ1-5; TRBD1 agrees at 7 bases. Germline trimming cut 5 bases from V and 4 bases from J; bases unmatched to any gene: 5. Looked up from germline, CDR1 is SNHLY and CDR2 is FYNNEI. This CDR3 is 14 amino acids long. In DNA, the CDR3 is TGTGCCAGCAGTCCGGGACAGACTAATCAGCCCCAGCATTTT. The encoded protein is CASSPGQTNQPQHF. Full variable domain (remainder filled in from reference TRBV2 and TRBJ1-5): EPEVTQTPSHQVTQMGQEVILRCVPISNHLYFYWYRQILGQKVEFLVSFYNNEISEKSEIFDDQFSVERPDGSNFTLKIRSTKLEDSAMYFCASSPGQTNQPQHFGDGTRLSIL.

The rearrangement joins TRBV10-3 to TRBJ1-5, with TRBD1 matching 11 bases. The CDR3 is 16 amino acids. Germline trimming cut 6 bases from V and 1 base from J; bases unmatched to any gene: 5. Germline assignment: CDR1 ENHRY and CDR2 SYGVKD. CDR3 DNA: TGTGCCATCAGGGAGGGACAGGGGGAGAGCAATCAGCCCCAGCATTTT. Translating gives CAIREGQGESNQPQHF.

V and J are TRBV19 and TRBJ1-4; 9 bases agree with TRBD1. The germline CDR1 and CDR2 sequences are LNHDA and SQIVND (reference sequence). V was pared by 5 bases and J by 8 bases, with 9 bases of the junction left unmatched. The CDR3 consists of 15 residues. The CDR3 nucleotides read TGTGCCAGTAGTGCCGGCCGACAGGGGGACGAAAAACTGTTTTTT. This encodes CASSAGRQGDEKLFF. Drawing the rest from reference TRBV19 and TRBJ1-4, the complete variable domain is DGGITQSPKYLFRKEGQNVTLSCEQNLNHDAMYWYRQDPGQGLRLIYYSQIVNDFQKGDIAEGYSVSREKKESFPLTVTSAQKNPTAFYLCASSAGRQGDEKLFFGSGTQLSVL.

V and J are TRBV28 and TRBJ1-2; 7 bases are a match to TRBD1. Germline-derived CDR1 and CDR2 are MDHEN and SYDVKM. The V and J ends lost 5 bases and 5 bases, in that order; junction bases with no gene match: 8. The CDR3 sequence is 14 residues long. CDR3 amino acids: CASSTGQVKYGYTF. The CDR3 DNA reads as TGTGCCAGCAGTACAGGACAGGTTAAATATGGCTACACCTTC.

The chain couples TRBV7-3 to TRBJ1-6; possible D gene TRBD1, 5 bases. The CDR3 length is 14 residues. CDR1 is SGHTA, CDR2 FQGTGA, per germline. The V end lost 4 bases, the J end lost 7 bases, and 11 bases lay between the germline ends. For the CDR3, the DNA is TGTGCCAGCAGCTCGGGACTGGGGAATTCACCCCTCCACTTT. Its protein is CASSSGLGNSPLHF.

This chain links TRBV4-1 with TRBJ1-6; 7 bases fit TRBD1. This CDR3 contains 16 residues. Unmatched junction bases numbered 8, after V lost 0 bases and J lost 9 bases. Germline CDR1 MGHRA, CDR2 YSYEKL. The CDR3 DNA reads as TGCGCCAGCAGCCAAGAACATGACAGGGACGGTTCACCCCTCCACTTT. It encodes CASSQEHDRDGSPLHF.

This clone was seen only a few times. The rearrangement joins TRBV6-6 to TRBJ1-6; 12 positions agree with TRBD1. J lost 9 bases, V lost 6 bases, and 9 bases had no gene match. Germline loops: CDR1 MNHNY, CDR2 SVGAGI (reference sequence). The CDR3 consists of 16 residues. This CDR3 reads CASRPDGTGGSSPLHF. The CDR3 DNA reads TGTGCCAGCAGACCTGACGGGACAGGGGGCAGTTCACCCCTCCACTTT.

This chain joins TRBV3-1 (or the pseudogene TRBV3-2) and TRBJ2-7; 7 positions agree with TRBD2. Trimming cost V 0 bases and J 13 bases; bases outside gene matches: 9. Germline V gene data show CDR1 as LGHDT and CDR2 as YNNKEL (reference sequence). The CDR3 length is 13 residues. The CDR3 region has the DNA TGTGCCAGCAGCCAAGAGCCTAGCGGAAGGGGTTACTTC. This translates into CASSQEPSGRGYF.

This clone showed up just once. The V gene is TRBV19, the J gene TRBJ1-1; D is uncertain. The CDR3 is 13 residues long. Trimming shortened V by 5 bases and J by 3 bases, and 10 bases separated the two germline ends. CDR1 and CDR2 (germline): LNHDA, SQIVND (reference sequence). The DNA for the CDR3 is TGTGCCAGTAGTGAACGGAGGCACACTGAAGCTTTCTTT. This encodes CASSERRHTEAFF.

V usage is TRBV9 and J usage is TRBJ1-2; tentatively, D is TRBD1 (5 bases). The CDR3 consists of 10 residues. Trimming pared 7 bases from V and 13 bases from J, leaving 14 bases between. The germline gives CDR1 SGDLS, CDR2 YYNGEE. Here the CDR3 DNA reads TGTGCCAGCGGACCGGGGGGGGTCACCTTC. It yields the protein CASGPGGVTF.

The chain recombines TRBV5-1 with TRBJ1-2; 7 nucleotides match TRBD1. Germline CDR1 reads SGHRS; CDR2 reads YFSETQ. The CDR3 covers 14 residues. Trimming took 4 bases from V and 8 from J; bases not matched to a gene: 11. CDR3 bases: TGCGCCAGCAGCCCGGGCGACAGGGATCACGGCTACACCTTC. Translation: CASSPGDRDHGYTF.

The J gene is TRBJ1-4, the V gene TRBV5-1, with D unresolved. This CDR3 is built from 13 residues. Germline V gene lookup returns CDR1 SGHRS and CDR2 YFSETQ. The V and J ends lost 1 base and 6 bases respectively, with 7 bases between them. This CDR3 reads CASSLSGDEKLFF. CDR3 sequence (DNA): TGCGCCAGCAGCTTGTCCGGGGATGAAAAACTGTTTTTT.

J is TRBJ1-2 and V is TRBV7-8, with D perhaps matching TRBD1 (5 bases). The CDR3 runs to 15 residues. CDR1 is SGHVS, CDR2 FQNEAQ, per germline. Trimming removed 5 bases from V and 1 base from J, with 14 bases in between. DNA for the CDR3: TGTGCCAGCAGCCTGATAAGTAGGGGTAACTATGGCTACACCTTC. Encoded protein: CASSLISRGNYGYTF.

V is TRBV19 and J is TRBJ1-2, with 9 bases aligning to TRBD1. V trimming: 5 bases; J trimming: 6 bases; junction bases outside the gene matches: 7. Germline loops: CDR1 LNHDA, CDR2 SQIVND (reference sequence). The CDR3 length is 14 residues. CDR3 sequence reads: CASSSQDRGDGYTF. In DNA form, the CDR3 reads TGTGCCAGTAGTTCACAGGACAGGGGAGATGGCTACACCTTC.

This rearrangement joins TRBV6-1 to TRBJ2-7; 9 nucleotides align to TRBD1. The germline V gene has CDR1 MNHNS and CDR2 SASEGT. This CDR3 is 15 amino acids long. Unmatched junction bases numbered 4, after V lost 2 bases and J lost 2 bases. This chain's CDR3 is CASSERDRVPYEQYF. In DNA, the CDR3 is TGTGCCAGCAGTGAAAGGGACAGGGTCCCCTACGAGCAGTACTTC.

This rearrangement joins TRBV5-4 to TRBJ2-1, with TRBD1 matching 7 bases. The CDR3 contains 13 residues. Looked up from germline, CDR1 is SGHNT and CDR2 is YYREEE (reference sequence). V lost 4 bases and J lost 3; bases outside the gene matches: 1. In DNA, the CDR3 is TGTGCCAGCAGCCGGGACAGCTACAATGAGCAGTTCTTC. Its protein is CASSRDSYNEQFF.

The V gene is TRBV5-8, the J gene TRBJ2-7; D unclear. V gave up 4 bases and J gave up 4 bases, with 15 bases separating them. The germline gives CDR1 SGHTS, CDR2 YDEGEE. This CDR3 has 14 amino acids. The CDR3 nucleotides are TGTGCCAGCAGCCCTGATCTCAAAGAGTACGAGCAGTACTTC. Residues: CASSPDLKEYEQYF.

The rearrangement links TRBV4-1 to TRBJ2-1; 8 bases are a match to TRBD2. Germline V lookup: CDR1 MGHRA, CDR2 YSYEKL. With V trimmed by 4 bases and J by 6 bases, 8 bases remained unmatched. CDR3 length: 15 residues. The CDR3 DNA follows: TGCGCCAGCAGCCTAAGCGGGAGACCCCCCAATGAGCAGTTCTTC. This sequence encodes CASSLSGRPPNEQFF.

The sample holds one count of this clone. The chain couples TRBV28 to TRBJ2-1; no clear D. CDR3 length: 11 residues. CDR1 and CDR2 (germline): MDHEN, SYDVKM. Trimming cost V 6 bases and J 13 bases, with 13 bases left between them. The CDR3 sequence is CASSYTITQFF. The CDR3 DNA follows: TGTGCCAGCAGCTATACTATAACCCAGTTCTTC.